This T cell receptor beta chain was captured in a study of blood T cells in healthy people across ages. Broader study findings: Naive T cell percentage showed a strong correlation with the diversity of TCR beta.

Trimming took 6 bases from V and 4 from J; bases not matched to a gene: 8. The CDR3 sequence is 14 residues long. For the second PCR, which ran for roughly 6 to 11 cycles, a sample-barcoded 5' primer and a J-beta primer mix were used. Researchers report that a template-switch adaptor with 12 random nucleotides tagged each cDNA molecule. TCRdb fed the 5' RACE reads into MiXCR, producing one record per CDR3 protein. Of 850,000 to 1,100,000 distinct CDR3 sequences listed, under 40% are singletons. This clonotype was detected a few times. The antigen remains unidentified. This chain links TRBV12-3 or TRBV12-4 with TRBJ1-2; 7 nucleotides align to TRBD1. This sequence was found in a man aged 18-30 years in good health. Sequencing input: blood. CDR3 residues: CASSPEDRTYGYTF. As DNA, the CDR3 is TGTGCCAGCAGCCCCGAGGACAGGACCTATGGCTACACCTTC.